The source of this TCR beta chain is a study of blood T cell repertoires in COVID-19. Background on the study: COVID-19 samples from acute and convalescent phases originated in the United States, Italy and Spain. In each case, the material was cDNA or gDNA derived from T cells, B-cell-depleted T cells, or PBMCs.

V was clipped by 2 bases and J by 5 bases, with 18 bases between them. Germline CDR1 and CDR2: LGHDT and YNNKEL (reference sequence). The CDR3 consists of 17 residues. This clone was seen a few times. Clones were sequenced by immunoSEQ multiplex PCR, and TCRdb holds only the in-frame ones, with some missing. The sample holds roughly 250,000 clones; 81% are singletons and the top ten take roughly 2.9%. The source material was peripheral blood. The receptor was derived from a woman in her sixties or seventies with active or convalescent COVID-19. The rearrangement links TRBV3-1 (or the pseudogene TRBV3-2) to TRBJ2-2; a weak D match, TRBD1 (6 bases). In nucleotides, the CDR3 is TGTGCCAGCAGCCAACCCCCCGGACGGGACATAACCGGGGAGCTGTTTTTT. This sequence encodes CASSQPPGRDITGELFF.